One sample yielded the 26 T cell receptor beta chains listed below, sequenced in a study of blood T cells in healthy people across ages. Combining a sample-barcoded 5' primer with a J-beta primer mix, a second PCR ran for about 6 to 12 cycles. MiXCR, run by TCRdb on the 5' RACE reads, gives a single entry per CDR3 protein. The sample shows roughly 930,000 distinct CDR3 sequences, roughly 48% of them seen only once. The sample consisted of blood. Receptor source: a man aged 30 to 45 in good health.

The rearrangement joins TRBV4-3 to TRBJ1-2; a weak D match, TRBD1 (5 bases). Per the germline V gene, CDR1 is LGHNA and CDR2 is YSLEER. The V end lost 0 bases, the J end lost 9 bases, and 14 bases lay between the germline ends. The CDR3 runs 14 residues. For the CDR3, the DNA is TGCGCCAGCAGCCAAGAAGGGGAGGGGAATAGCTACACCTTC. Translating it yields CASSQEGEGNSYTF.

This chain joins TRBV20-1 and TRBJ1-1; the D gene is possibly TRBD1 (5 bases). The CDR3 totals 13 residues. Between the trimmed V and J ends, which lost 5 bases and 4 bases, there was a span of 14 bases. From germline, CDR1 is DFQATT and CDR2 SNEGSKA (reference sequence). DNA for the CDR3: TGCAGTGCTGCGAGGGGTTACGGCACTGAAGCTTTCTTT. It specifies CSAARGYGTEAFF.

A few counts support this clonotype. V gene TRBV20-1 combines with J gene TRBJ2-7, with D possibly TRBD2 on 6 matching bases. The V gene's germline CDR1 is DFQATT and CDR2 SNEGSKA (reference sequence). The CDR3 is made up of 13 amino acids. The germline V and J ends were trimmed by 5 bases and 0 bases, with 11 bases remaining between them. The DNA of the CDR3 is TGCAGTGCTGGGACTGAGAGCTCCTACGAGCAGTACTTC. It is translated as CSAGTESSYEQYF.

This clonotype was observed a handful of times. J is TRBJ2-1 and V is TRBV29-1; 7 positions agree with TRBD2. Trimming took 5 bases from V and 2 from J; bases not matched to a gene: 9. The CDR3 contains 15 residues. Germline CDR1 SQVTM, CDR2 ANQGSEA. The CDR3 DNA reads TGCAGCGTTTGGGGTTCAGGACTAGCCTACAATGAGCAGTTCTTC. Translation: CSVWGSGLAYNEQFF.

The J gene is TRBJ2-3, the V gene TRBV7-2; D may be TRBD1 (6 bases). V was pared by 1 base and J by 5 bases, with 16 bases between. This CDR3 contains 16 residues. The germline V gene encodes CDR1 SGHTA and CDR2 FQGNSA. The CDR3 DNA sequence: TGTGCCAGCAGCTTAGTCCCCGCAGGGGCGGGAGATACGCAGTATTTT. This codes for CASSLVPAGAGDTQYF.

The chain combines TRBV28 with TRBJ2-7, with 8 bases identical to TRBD1. The V and J ends lost 7 bases and 0 bases, in that order; junction bases with no gene match: 8. Germline lookup yields CDR1 MDHEN and CDR2 SYDVKM. The CDR3 spans 15 residues. The CDR3 is CASTLRTGISYEQYF. CDR3 sequence (DNA): TGTGCCAGCACCTTAAGGACAGGGATCTCCTACGAGCAGTACTTC. Filled out from reference TRBV28 and TRBJ2-7, the complete variable domain reads DVKVTQSSRYLVKRTGEKVFLECVQDMDHENMFWYRQDPGLGLRLIYFSYDVKMKEKGDIPEGYSVSREKKERFSLILESASTNQTSMYLCASTLRTGISYEQYFGPGTRLTVT.

This clonotype has a handful of counts. The V and J genes are TRBV7-8 and TRBJ1-1; no reliable D call. Trimming stripped 1 base from V and 4 bases from J, with 7 bases between. Germline assignment: CDR1 SGHVS and CDR2 FQNEAQ. The CDR3 length is 13 residues. The DNA of the CDR3 is TGTGCCAGCAGCTTAGACTCGGGCACTGAAGCTTTCTTT. It translates to CASSLDSGTEAFF.

CDR3 bases: TGTGCCAGCAGCGTAGCTAGCGGGGGGGTGGTAGATACGCAGTATTTT. It codes for CASSVASGGVVDTQYF. V usage is TRBV9 and J usage is TRBJ2-3, with TRBD2 identical over 12 bases. The CDR3 extends over 16 amino acids. The ends lost 0 bases at V and 5 bases at J; junction bases unmatched: 4. Germline lookup yields CDR1 SGDLS and CDR2 YYNGEE.

The chain combines TRBV9 with TRBJ2-2; unclear D gene. In germline, CDR1 is SGDLS, CDR2 YYNGEE. The length of the CDR3 is 14 residues. V lost 0 bases and J lost 2, with 5 bases in between. The CDR3 DNA sequence: TGTGCCAGCAGCGTAGGGGGAAACACCGGGGAGCTGTTTTTT. The encoded protein is CASSVGGNTGELFF.

The chain has TRBV6-5 and TRBJ1-2, with a possible D match to TRBD1 (5 bases). The CDR3 extends over 15 amino acids. The V end was cut by 0 bases, the J end by 2 bases, with 10 bases between. Germline loops: CDR1 MNHEY, CDR2 SVGAGI. CDR3 sequence: CASSYSNQGNYGYTF. As DNA, the CDR3 is TGTGCCAGCAGTTACTCGAATCAGGGCAACTATGGCTACACCTTC.

The V call is TRBV11-2, the J call TRBJ2-3; D is uncertain. CDR1 is SGHAT and CDR2 is FQNNGV in the germline V gene. CDR3 length: 13 residues. V was cut by 1 base and J by 8 bases, with 10 bases left in between. CDR3 protein: CASSLVLSPTQYF. CDR3 sequence (DNA): TGTGCCAGCAGCTTAGTTCTCAGCCCTACGCAGTATTTT.

This clonotype was recorded many times. It may be a read error: a sequence one base away is much more abundant. This chain links TRBV12-3 or TRBV12-4 with TRBJ2-1; 8 positions agree with TRBD2. The J call may be in error: the DNA end matches TRBJ2-7 better. This CDR3 region has 15 residues. CDR3 loop: CASSLDGGAYNEQYF. CDR3 sequence (DNA): TGTGCCAGCAGTTTAGACGGGGGGGCCTACAATGAGCAGTACTTC.

This clonotype was detected once. The rearrangement links TRBV5-1 to TRBJ2-2; 10 nucleotides match TRBD2. Germline V gene lookup returns CDR1 SGHRS and CDR2 YFSETQ. The V segment lost 0 bases and the J segment 3 bases; nucleotides outside the gene matches: 2. The CDR3 covers 16 residues. CDR3 amino acids: CASSLELAGHTGELFF. The CDR3 nucleotides are TGCGCCAGCAGCTTGGAACTAGCGGGGCACACCGGGGAGCTGTTTTTT.

J is TRBJ2-5 and V is TRBV7-2; no clear D gene. The CDR3 is 15 residues long. Trimming stripped 5 bases from V and 5 bases from J, with 18 bases between. CDR1 is SGHTA and CDR2 is FQGNSA in the germline V gene. The CDR3 here is CASSPNSRSRETQYF. CDR3 coding DNA: TGTGCCAGCAGCCCAAACAGCCGGAGTAGGGAGACCCAGTACTTC.

This clonotype was observed many times. The gene calls are TRBV9 and TRBJ2-1, with 12 positions matching TRBD2. Germline V lookup: CDR1 SGDLS, CDR2 YYNGEE. J was trimmed by 6 bases and V by 5 bases; bases with no gene match: 6. This CDR3 is 15 amino acids long. The CDR3 DNA follows: TGTGCCAGCAGGGACACTAGCGGGGGGCCCAATGAGCAGTTCTTC. Its translation: CASRDTSGGPNEQFF. Supplemented by reference TRBV9 and TRBJ2-1, the full variable domain reads DSGVTQTPKHLITATGQRVTLRCSPRSGDLSVYWYQQSLDQGLQFLIQYYNGEERAKGNILERFSAQQFPDLHSELNLSSLELGDSALYFCASRDTSGGPNEQFFGPGTRLTVL.

J is TRBJ2-1 and V is TRBV20-1; TRBD2 might be the D (6 bases). Germline assignment: CDR1 DFQATT and CDR2 SNEGSKA (reference sequence). The germline V and J ends were trimmed by 6 bases and 7 bases, with 16 bases remaining between them. The CDR3 runs to 13 residues. CDR3 loop: CSAALGGRNEQFF. DNA for the CDR3: TGCAGTGCGGCCCTGGGGGGTAGAAATGAGCAGTTCTTC.

There are a few counts of this clonotype. The rearrangement links TRBV6-2 or TRBV6-3 to TRBJ2-1, with 7 bases lining up with TRBD2. CDR3 length: 16 residues. CDR1 and CDR2 (germline): MNHEY, SVGEGT. The V segment lost 4 bases and the J segment 6 bases; nucleotides outside the gene matches: 12. CDR3 in amino acids: CASSSAGAVFGNEQFF. The CDR3 nucleotides read TGTGCCAGCAGTTCGGCGGGAGCGGTGTTTGGCAATGAGCAGTTCTTC.

The V call is TRBV29-1, the J call TRBJ1-1, with D maybe TRBD1 (6 bases). This CDR3 contains 14 residues. Germline V gives CDR1 SQVTM, CDR2 ANQGSEA. The ends were cut back, 0 bases at V and 5 bases at J, with 13 bases in the middle. The CDR3 loop reads CSVEEGGRGTEAFF. DNA of the CDR3: TGCAGCGTTGAAGAGGGGGGGCGAGGGACTGAAGCTTTCTTT.

This clonotype was seen just once. The V and J genes are TRBV3-1 and TRBJ2-5; 11 nucleotides agree with TRBD1. The CDR3 contains 16 residues. Germline V gives CDR1 LGHDT, CDR2 YNNKEL (reference sequence). After removal of 1 base from V and 2 bases from J, the junction contained 3 bases not matched to a gene. The CDR3 loop reads CASSQGGQGVQETQYF. For the CDR3, the DNA is TGTGCCAGCAGCCAAGGGGGACAGGGGGTGCAAGAGACCCAGTACTTC.

The chain links TRBV29-1 to TRBJ2-3; D is uncertain. The germline gives CDR1 SQVTM, CDR2 ANQGSEA. The V and J ends lost 4 bases and 6 bases respectively, with 8 bases between them. The CDR3 spans 11 residues. CDR3 region: CSVVVRDTQYF. CDR3 in DNA: TGCAGCGTTGTCGTAAGGGATACGCAGTATTTT.

The chain links TRBV29-1 to TRBJ1-5; TRBD1 agrees at 7 bases. The CDR3 spans 12 residues. Germline V gene lookup returns CDR1 SQVTM and CDR2 ANQGSEA. V lost 8 bases and J lost 5; bases outside the gene matches: 6. DNA of the CDR3: TGCAGCATTCGGACAGGCGATCAGCCCCAGCATTTT. It is translated as CSIRTGDQPQHF.

V is TRBV7-2 and J is TRBJ2-7; possible D gene TRBD2, 5 bases. Trimming took 5 bases from V and 0 from J, leaving 14 bases between them. Per the germline V gene, CDR1 is SGHTA and CDR2 is FQGNSA. The length of the CDR3 is 15 residues. CDR3 residues: CASSLLEGSSYEQYF. The CDR3 bases are TGTGCCAGCAGCCTCCTTGAGGGATCCTCCTACGAGCAGTACTTC. Using reference TRBV7-2 and TRBJ2-7 for the parts outside the CDR3, the full variable domain is GAGVSQSPSNKVTEKGKDVELRCDPISGHTALYWYRQSLGQGLEFLIYFQGNSAPDKSGLPSDRFSAERTGGSVSTLTIQRTQQEDSAVYLCASSLLEGSSYEQYFGPGTRLTVT.

This clonotype was found a few times. V gene TRBV3-1 combines with J gene TRBJ2-7; either TRBD1 or TRBD2 may supply D (6 bases each). Trimming shortened V by 4 bases and J by 3 bases, and 13 bases separated the two germline ends. The CDR3 spans 14 residues. The germline CDR1 and CDR2 sequences are LGHDT and YNNKEL (reference sequence). The CDR3 loop is CASSLRGRDYEQYF. CDR3 bases: TGTGCCAGCAGCCTACGGGGGCGGGACTACGAGCAGTACTTC.

This clonotype was seen repeatedly, ten times or more. The chain uses TRBV9 and TRBJ2-3; D is undetermined. The V gene lost 6 bases and the J gene lost 0 bases, with 11 bases spanning the gap. Germline V gene lookup returns CDR1 SGDLS and CDR2 YYNGEE. The length of the CDR3 is 14 residues. For the CDR3, the DNA is TGTGCCAGCACGAGCCTGGGAAGCACAGATACGCAGTATTTT. It codes for CASTSLGSTDTQYF. Supplemented by reference TRBV9 and TRBJ2-3, the full variable domain reads DSGVTQTPKHLITATGQRVTLRCSPRSGDLSVYWYQQSLDQGLQFLIQYYNGEERAKGNILERFSAQQFPDLHSELNLSSLELGDSALYFCASTSLGSTDTQYFGPGTRLTVL.

This chain joins TRBV4-2 and TRBJ1-2; 8 bases line up with TRBD1. V lost 4 bases and J lost 8; bases outside the gene matches: 6. Germline V lookup: CDR1 LGHNA, CDR2 YNFKEQ. The CDR3 sequence is 13 residues long. CDR3 DNA sequence: TGTGCCAGCAGCCCCTCGGACAGGGACGGCTACACCTTC. It translates to CASSPSDRDGYTF.

This clonotype was seen a handful of times. The genes are TRBV2 and TRBJ2-5; tentatively, D is TRBD2 (5 bases). This CDR3 has 13 amino acids. Germline V gene data show CDR1 as SNHLY and CDR2 as FYNNEI. V dropped 4 bases and J dropped 3 bases, with 9 bases sitting between them. CDR3 loop: CASSVRGKETQYF. Here the CDR3 DNA reads TGTGCCAGCAGTGTGAGAGGGAAAGAGACCCAGTACTTC.